This TCR beta chain was recorded in a study of OX40 agonist ivuxolimab in advanced cancers. The CDR3 totals 14 residues. The germline V gene encodes CDR1 MNHEY and CDR2 SMNVEV (reference sequence). With V trimmed by 4 bases and J by 5 bases, 6 bases remained unmatched. Profiling relied on immunoSEQ multiplex PCR, and the TCRdb table lists in-frame clones only, not all of them. The sample includes approximately 74,000 clones, 85% to 90% of them seen just once. V and J are TRBV27 and TRBJ2-3; 7 positions agree with TRBD2. The source was CD4+ or CD8+ T cells sorted from blood, collected in a trial of the OX40 agonist ivuxolimab. This clonotype originated in an adult with an advanced solid tumor such as melanoma, head and neck, liver or kidney cancer. CDR3 DNA sequence: TGTGCCAGCAGTTCCAGCGGGATCCTAGATACGCAGTATTTT. This translates into CASSSSGILDTQYF.